This T cell receptor beta chain appears in the sequencing data of a study of blood T cells in healthy people across ages (dated by TCRdb to between 2014 and 2017). Background for the entire study: In model experiments, template switching captured roughly one uniquely barcoded TCR beta cDNA molecule for every two T cells. The donors were divided into four age groups: young (average 16 years), middle-aged (around 41), aged (approximately 59) and long-lived (around 80). To avoid experimental bias, donors of different ages were spread randomly across the sequencing lanes. Age-related changes in TCR beta repertoire diversity were measured in the study by deep sequencing normalized with unique cDNA molecular identifiers. For two donors (one aged 18 to 29 and one aged 80 or older), the study analyzed two additional independent replicas of 1 million unique cDNA reads from the same blood draw. What the work shows at the level of the full study, not this receptor alone: Donor CMV infection status was unknown, potentially confounding age-related changes in expanded clonotypes. Because profiling used bulk unsorted PBMCs, naive and antigen-experienced compartments could not be compared conclusively. The percentage of naive T cells measured by flow cytometry correlated strongly with observed TCR beta diversity. Estimates of total diversity from one million sequenced T cells were regarded as lower bounds and underestimates. Compared with the aged group, the long-lived group had more naive CD4+ T cells, fewer expanded clones and increased TCR diversity, a pattern suggesting age selection. Observed TCR beta diversity per million T cells fell roughly linearly with age, and a significant reduction was already apparent by age around 40.

Donors were a few dozen systemically healthy Caucasian individuals from Russia aged roughly 6 to 90 years. Each donor gave ten milliliters of peripheral blood, drawn into EDTA-treated Vacutainer tubes. PBMCs were isolated by Ficoll-Paque density-gradient centrifugation, with at least 7 million obtained per sample. Total RNA, at least 6 micrograms per sample, was extracted from PBMCs with Trizol reagent. The percentages of naive CD45RAhigh/CD27high T cells were determined by flow cytometry on a PBMC aliquot from every donor. From the cysteine through the phenylalanine, the CDR3 covers 16 amino acids. Only the CDR3 region is kept as DNA, spanning 48 bases read in frame from base 1. Relative to germline, V is missing 1 base and J is missing 1 base, with 5 bases of the junction outside any gene match. Libraries were made using 5' RACE. Sequencing used an Illumina HiSeq 2500. A second PCR of 7 to 11 cycles was performed with a sample-barcoded 5' primer and a J-beta primer mix. A unique molecular identifier was introduced onto each TCR beta cDNA molecule by a template-switch 5' adaptor carrying 12 random nucleotides. At least 3 million CDR3-containing paired-end reads were obtained from each sample. All of the RNA was converted into first-strand cDNA using the Mint cDNA synthesis kit, with a TRBC-specific oligonucleotide serving as the primer. Following uracil-DNA glycosylase treatment, a first 18-cycle PCR with universal primers M1SS and BC2_uni_R was performed on all cDNA. On the authors' methods: Normalization of each sample was performed by random selection of 1 million high-quality reads, each carrying a distinct molecular identifier. Instead of being binned into consensus sequences, reads with shared molecular identifiers were discarded. MiTCR, set to a Q25 quality threshold and the strictest error-elimination algorithm, was used for CDR3 identification, clonotype clustering and error correction. A nonparametric unseen species model using Euler transformation provided a lower-bound estimate of total TCR beta diversity. Starting from the raw public reads, TCRdb applied fastp trimming at Q25, assembled clones with MiXCR and retained in-frame beta chains. Entries that share a CDR3 protein sequence are merged under the most common genes and DNA. For this entry, the V and J calls and clone size follow TCRdb and not the study's own pipeline. The sample contains under 850,000 distinct CDR3 sequences, 35% to 40% of them found a single time. Jointly, the top ten make up 10% to 15% of the sample.

Concerning this clonotype: Its antigen is currently not known. The record has no base qualities; no much larger clone is one base away.

The receptor was derived from a man between 18 and 29 years old in good health. Sequenced sample: blood. This sequence uses TRBV12-3 or TRBV12-4 and TRBJ2-3; 7 nucleotides in the junction match TRBD2. CDR3 region: CASSLVGGERTDTQYF. Read as DNA, the sequence is TGTGCCAGCAGTTTAGTTGGGGGGGAGCGCACAGATACGCAGTATTTT.